The T cell receptor (beta chain) described here comes from a study of blood T cell repertoires in COVID-19 (dated by TCRdb to the early 2020s). Some background on the complete study: Collaborator samples came from the United States, Italy and Spain and covered acute and convalescent phases of COVID-19. The material from the prospective study consisted of cDNA or gDNA derived from T cells, B-cell-depleted T cells, or PBMCs. Subjects who had been exposed to COVID-19, were actively infected with it, or had recovered from it provided the deeply sampled blood TCRbeta repertoires that made up the dataset. The repertoires were released in a freely available public database meant as a resource for research on the immune response to SARS-CoV-2. The samples were drawn from the first 160 participants of the ongoing ImmuneRACE study and from 950 to 1,500 subjects provided by 6 global collaborators. A de-identified subject ID, COVID-19 status, age in years and sex were almost always included in the sample metadata. Where HLA class I and class II types were available, the types were taken from metadata supplied by the sample provider, not from assay-based typing. Results and caveats for the whole study, not just this receptor: How much clinical and demographic metadata was included differed by source and by participant, and the metadata was provided uncurated.

According to the germline V gene, CDR1 reads SGDLS and CDR2 reads YYNGEE. V and J are trimmed by 4 bases and 2 bases, and the gene matches miss 4 bases of the junction. Including the terminal cysteine and phenylalanine, the CDR3 comprises 15 residues. The only DNA kept is the CDR3, 45 bases in frame from the first base. TCRbeta CDR3 regions were amplified from genomic DNA by means of the immunoSEQ Assay, a bias-controlled multiplex PCR. The source study handled its data this way. The number of nucleated cells in each sample was estimated from the amplification of reference gene primers within the assay. Sequence reads were collapsed and filtered to measure the absolute abundance of every unique TCRbeta CDR3 rearrangement. For each sample, productive Simpson clonality was calculated as the square root of Simpson's diversity index across productive rearrangements. What TCRdb holds here is the immuneACCESS table cut down to in-frame rearrangements. Part of the clones is not present; checked against another copy, under half of the missing clones reflect an unresolved V gene, and the others are unexplained. V, J and clone size reflect that table, while D and trimming were determined from the DNA. The sample table holds tens of thousands of clones, of which around 90% were seen once. 10% to 15% of the sample belongs to the ten largest clones.

With respect to this clone: Its antigen is currently not known. No much larger clone is present one base from it, and per-base qualities are unavailable.

Each collaborating institution followed its own protocols to collect whole blood in K2EDTA tubes. For TCRbeta analysis, collaborators shipped samples in one of three forms: frozen whole blood, isolated PBMCs, or DNA extracted from either of those sample types. Recombination joined TRBV9 with TRBJ2-3, with TRBD2 identical over 10 junction bases. The sequence was obtained from a man aged 80 or over with acute or convalescent COVID-19. The sequencing sample was made of peripheral blood. The CDR3 has the sequence CASSLAGDPTDTQYF. The nucleotide sequence reads TGTGCCAGCAGCCTAGCGGGGGATCCCACAGATACGCAGTATTTT.